This T cell receptor (beta chain) was identified in a study of tumor and adjacent non-tumor tissue in lung cancer. TCRbeta libraries were built with three rounds of nested PCR, modified from ARM-PCR. TCRdb itself ran the multiplex PCR reads through MiXCR, one entry per CDR3 protein. The sample contains some 84,000 distinct CDR3 sequences, 61% of which appear only once. This sample's RNA came from whole unsorted tissue. The sequence derives from a man in his 70s with non-small cell lung cancer. The sequencing sample was made of lung tumor tissue.

The CDR3: CASMMNTEAFF. CDR3 DNA sequence: TGTGCCAGTATGATGAACACTGAAGCTTTCTTT. This rearrangement joins TRBV6-1 to TRBJ1-1; D not certain. Trimming left V 9 bases short and J 0 bases short, with 5 bases between. CDR1 and CDR2 from the germline V gene are MNHNS and SASEGT. This CDR3 has 11 amino acids.